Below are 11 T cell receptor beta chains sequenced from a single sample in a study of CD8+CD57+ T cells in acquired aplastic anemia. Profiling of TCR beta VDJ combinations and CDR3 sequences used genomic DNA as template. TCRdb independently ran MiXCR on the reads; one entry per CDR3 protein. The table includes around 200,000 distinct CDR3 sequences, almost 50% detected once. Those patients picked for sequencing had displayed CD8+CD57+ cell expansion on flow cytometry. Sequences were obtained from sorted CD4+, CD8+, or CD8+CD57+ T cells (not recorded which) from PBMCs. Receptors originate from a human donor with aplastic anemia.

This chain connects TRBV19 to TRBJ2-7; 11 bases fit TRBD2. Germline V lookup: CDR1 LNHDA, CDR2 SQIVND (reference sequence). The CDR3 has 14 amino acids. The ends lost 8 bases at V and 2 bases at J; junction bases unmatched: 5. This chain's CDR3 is CASSIAGGPYEQYF. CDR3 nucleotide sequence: TGTGCCAGTTCCATAGCGGGGGGGCCCTACGAGCAGTACTTC.

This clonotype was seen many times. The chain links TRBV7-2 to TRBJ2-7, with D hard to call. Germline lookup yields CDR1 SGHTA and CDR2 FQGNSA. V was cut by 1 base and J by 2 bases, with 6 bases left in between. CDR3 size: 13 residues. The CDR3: CASSLGDAYEQYF. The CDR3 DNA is TGTGCCAGCAGCTTAGGGGATGCCTACGAGCAGTACTTC.

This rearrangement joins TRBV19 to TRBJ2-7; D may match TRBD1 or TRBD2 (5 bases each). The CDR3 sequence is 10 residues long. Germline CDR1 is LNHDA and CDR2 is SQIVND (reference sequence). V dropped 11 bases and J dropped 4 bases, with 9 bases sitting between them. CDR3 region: CAGTLYEQYF. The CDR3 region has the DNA TGTGCCGGGACGCTTTACGAGCAGTACTTC.

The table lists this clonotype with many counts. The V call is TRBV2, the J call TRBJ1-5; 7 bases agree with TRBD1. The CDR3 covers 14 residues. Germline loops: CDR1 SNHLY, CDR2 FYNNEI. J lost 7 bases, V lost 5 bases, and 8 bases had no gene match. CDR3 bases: TGTGCCAGCAGTTCAGGGACAGCCAGGCAGCCCCAGCATTTT. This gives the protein CASSSGTARQPQHF.

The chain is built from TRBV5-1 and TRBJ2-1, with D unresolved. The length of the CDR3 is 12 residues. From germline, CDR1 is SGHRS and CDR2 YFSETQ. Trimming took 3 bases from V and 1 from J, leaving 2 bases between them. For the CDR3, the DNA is TGCGCCAGCAGCTGGTCCTACAATGAGCAGTTCTTC. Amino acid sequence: CASSWSYNEQFF.

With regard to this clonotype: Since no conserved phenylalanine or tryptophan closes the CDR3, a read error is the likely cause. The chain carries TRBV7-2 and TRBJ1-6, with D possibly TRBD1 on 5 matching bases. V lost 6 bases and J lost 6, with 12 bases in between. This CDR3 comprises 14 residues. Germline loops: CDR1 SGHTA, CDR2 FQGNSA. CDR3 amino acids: CASSRGRSNSPLHL. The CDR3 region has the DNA TGTGCCAGCAGTAGGGGACGGAGTAATTCACCCCTCCACCTT.

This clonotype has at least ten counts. This CDR3 reads CASSLPRTSGGAYSYEQYF. The CDR3 DNA is TGCGCCAGCAGCTTGCCTCGGACTAGCGGGGGGGCATACTCCTACGAGCAGTACTTC. The chain couples TRBV5-1 to TRBJ2-7; 15 bases align to TRBD2. CDR3 length equals 19 residues. The trim removed 1 base at V and 0 bases at J, leaving 8 bases unmatched. Germline loops: CDR1 SGHRS, CDR2 YFSETQ.

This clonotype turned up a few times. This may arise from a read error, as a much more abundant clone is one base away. The CDR3 DNA sequence: TGTGCCAGCAGCTTAGCGGGGCTCCGCACAGATATGCAGTATTTT. Amino acids: CASSLAGLRTDMQYF. J is TRBJ2-3 and V is TRBV7-2, with D perhaps matching TRBD1 (5 bases). CDR3 length equals 15 residues. Germline values: CDR1 SGHTA, CDR2 FQGNSA.

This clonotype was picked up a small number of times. In nucleotides, the CDR3 is TGTGCCACCAGCAGAGGGACAGGGGCTGAAGCTTTCTTT. It codes for CATSRGTGAEAFF. The V and J genes are TRBV15 and TRBJ1-1, with 9 bases identical to TRBD1. The CDR3 contains 13 residues. The V gene's germline CDR1 is LNHNV and CDR2 YYDKDF (reference sequence). The trim removed 1 base at V and 6 bases at J, leaving 0 bases unmatched.

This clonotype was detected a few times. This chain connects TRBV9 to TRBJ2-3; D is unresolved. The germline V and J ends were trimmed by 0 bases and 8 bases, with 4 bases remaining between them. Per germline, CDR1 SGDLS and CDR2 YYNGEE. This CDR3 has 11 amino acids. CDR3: CASSVDGTQYF. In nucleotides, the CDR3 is TGTGCCAGCAGCGTAGATGGTACGCAGTATTTT.

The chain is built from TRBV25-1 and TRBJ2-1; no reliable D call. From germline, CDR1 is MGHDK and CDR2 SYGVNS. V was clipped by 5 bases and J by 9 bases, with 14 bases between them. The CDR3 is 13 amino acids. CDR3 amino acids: CASSRGSESEQFF. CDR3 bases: TGTGCCAGCAGTCGTGGCAGTGAAAGTGAGCAGTTCTTC.